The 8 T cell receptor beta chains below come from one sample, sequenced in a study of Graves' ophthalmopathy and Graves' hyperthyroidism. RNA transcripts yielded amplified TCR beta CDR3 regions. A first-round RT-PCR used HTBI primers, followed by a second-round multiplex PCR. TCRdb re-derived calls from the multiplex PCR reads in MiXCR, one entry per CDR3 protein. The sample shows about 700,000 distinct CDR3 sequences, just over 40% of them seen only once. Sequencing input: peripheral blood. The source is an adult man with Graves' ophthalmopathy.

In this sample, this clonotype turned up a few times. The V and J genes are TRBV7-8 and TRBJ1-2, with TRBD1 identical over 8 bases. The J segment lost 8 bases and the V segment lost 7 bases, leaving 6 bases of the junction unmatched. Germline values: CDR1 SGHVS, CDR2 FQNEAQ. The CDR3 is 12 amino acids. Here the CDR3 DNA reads TGTGCCAGCACCTCAGGGGGCGAGGGCTACACCTTC. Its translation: CASTSGGEGYTF. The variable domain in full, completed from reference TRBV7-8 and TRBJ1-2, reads GAGVSQSPRYKVAKRGQDVALRCDPISGHVSLFWYQQALGQGPEFLTYFQNEAQLDKSGLPSDRFFAERPEGSVSTLKIQRTQQEDSAVYLCASTSGGEGYTFGSGTRLTVV.

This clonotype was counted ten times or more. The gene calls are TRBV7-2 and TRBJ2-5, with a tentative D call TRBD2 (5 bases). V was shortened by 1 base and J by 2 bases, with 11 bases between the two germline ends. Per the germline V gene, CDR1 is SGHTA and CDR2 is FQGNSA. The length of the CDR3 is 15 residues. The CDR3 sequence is CASSLGSGMQETQYF. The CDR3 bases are TGTGCCAGCAGCTTAGGGTCCGGGATGCAAGAGACCCAGTACTTC.

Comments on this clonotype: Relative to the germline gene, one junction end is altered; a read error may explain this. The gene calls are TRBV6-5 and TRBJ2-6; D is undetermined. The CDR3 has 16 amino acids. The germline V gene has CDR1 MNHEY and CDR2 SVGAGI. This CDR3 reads CASSYYRDSGANVLTF. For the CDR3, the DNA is TGTGCCAGCAGCTACTATAGAGACTCTGGGGCCAACGTCCTGACTTTC.

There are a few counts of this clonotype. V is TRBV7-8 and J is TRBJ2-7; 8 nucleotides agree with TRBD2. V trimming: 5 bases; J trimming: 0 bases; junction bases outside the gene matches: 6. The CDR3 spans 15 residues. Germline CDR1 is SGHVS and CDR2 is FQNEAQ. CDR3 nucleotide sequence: TGTGCCAGCAGCCCCATAGCGGGAACCTCCTACGAGCAGTACTTC. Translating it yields CASSPIAGTSYEQYF.

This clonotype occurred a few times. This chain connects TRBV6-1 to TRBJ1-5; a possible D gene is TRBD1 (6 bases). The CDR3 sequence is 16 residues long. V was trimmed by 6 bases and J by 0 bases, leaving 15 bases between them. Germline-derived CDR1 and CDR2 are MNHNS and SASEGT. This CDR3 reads CASSAVGGISNQPQHF. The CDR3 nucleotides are TGTGCCAGCAGCGCGGTCGGGGGCATTAGCAATCAGCCCCAGCATTTT.

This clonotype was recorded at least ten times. The CDR3 reads CASSPSGTRVSETQYF. The CDR3 region has the DNA TGTGCCAGCAGCCCTTCCGGGACTAGGGTGTCGGAGACCCAGTACTTC. This rearrangement joins TRBV4-2 to TRBJ2-5, with TRBD2 identical over 8 bases. Per germline, CDR1 LGHNA and CDR2 YNFKEQ. The CDR3 is 16 residues long. V shed 4 bases and J 5 bases; nucleotides not matched to a gene: 12.

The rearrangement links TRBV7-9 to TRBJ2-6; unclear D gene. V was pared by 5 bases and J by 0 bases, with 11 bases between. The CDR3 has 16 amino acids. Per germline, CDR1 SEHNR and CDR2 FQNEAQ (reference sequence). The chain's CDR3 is CASSPLILSGANVLTF. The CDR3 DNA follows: TGTGCCAGCAGCCCACTCATTCTCTCTGGGGCCAACGTCCTGACTTTC.

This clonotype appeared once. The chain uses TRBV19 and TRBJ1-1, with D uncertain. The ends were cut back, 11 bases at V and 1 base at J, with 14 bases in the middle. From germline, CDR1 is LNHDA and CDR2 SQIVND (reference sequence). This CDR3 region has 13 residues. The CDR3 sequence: CAWTGHGNTEAFF. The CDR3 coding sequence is TGTGCCTGGACGGGCCATGGGAACACTGAAGCTTTCTTT.